The 7 T cell receptor beta chains presented below share a single source sample, sequenced in a study of blood T cell repertoires in COVID-19. Profiling relied on immunoSEQ multiplex PCR, and the TCRdb table lists in-frame clones only, not all of them. The data contain tens of thousands of clones, around 84% of them singletons. Sequencing used peripheral blood. The receptors were sampled from a man aged 50 to 59 with active COVID-19.

The rearrangement joins TRBV12-5 to TRBJ2-2; 9 nucleotides match TRBD1. From germline, CDR1 is LGHNT and CDR2 FRNRAP. After removal of 6 bases from V and 4 bases from J, the junction contained 6 bases not matched to a gene. CDR3 length: 15 residues. The CDR3, as DNA: TGTGCTAGTGGACTACAGGGGGCGCGCACCGGGGAGCTGTTTTTT. This gives the protein CASGLQGARTGELFF. Filled out from reference TRBV12-5 and TRBJ2-2, the complete variable domain reads DARVTQTPRHKVTEMGQEVTMRCQPILGHNTVFWYRQTMMQGLELLAYFRNRAPLDDSGMPKDRFSAEMPDATLATLKIQPSEPRDSAVYFCASGLQGARTGELFFGEGSRLTVL.

The rearrangement uses TRBV7-6 and TRBJ2-1; D perhaps matches TRBD2 (6 bases). This CDR3 is built from 18 residues. Germline V gives CDR1 SGHVS, CDR2 FNYEAQ. V lost 5 bases to trimming and J lost 3 bases, with 23 bases between them. CDR3: CASSPRPPGDLVYNEQFF. The CDR3 region has the DNA TGTGCCAGCAGCCCCCGGCCACCGGGAGATCTGGTCTACAATGAGCAGTTCTTC.

The chain couples TRBV7-9 to TRBJ2-7; 7 nucleotides align to TRBD1. Trimming removed 3 bases from V and 5 bases from J; junction bases left unmatched: 1. The CDR3 contains 12 residues. Germline CDR1 SEHNR, CDR2 FQNEAQ (reference sequence). CDR3 amino acids: CASSFDRDEQYF. The CDR3 coding sequence is TGTGCCAGCAGCTTCGACAGGGACGAGCAGTACTTC. The full variable domain, its missing parts supplied by reference TRBV7-9 and TRBJ2-7, is DTGVSQNPRHKITKRGQNVTFRCDPISEHNRLYWYRQTLGQGPEFLTYFQNEAQLEKSRLLSDRFSAERPKGSFSTLEIQRTEQGDSAMYLCASSFDRDEQYFGPGTRLTVT.

This sequence joins TRBV6-6 and TRBJ1-5; the match to TRBD1 covers 7 bases. CDR1 and CDR2 from the germline V gene are MNHNY and SVGAGI (reference sequence). CDR3 length equals 16 residues. The junction had 10 bases not matched to a gene; V was cut back by 2 bases and J by 6 bases. CDR3 sequence (DNA): TGTGCCAGCAGTTACCATAGCGACAGGGCAGGTCAGCCCCAGCATTTT. It yields the protein CASSYHSDRAGQPQHF.

V gene TRBV27 combines with J gene TRBJ1-4, with TRBD1 matching 8 bases. The CDR3 consists of 14 residues. The germline gives CDR1 MNHEY, CDR2 SMNVEV (reference sequence). Trimming cost V 3 bases and J 5 bases; bases outside gene matches: 2. CDR3 sequence: CASSFRGRNEKLFF. CDR3 DNA: TGTGCCAGCAGTTTCAGGGGGCGCAATGAAAAACTGTTTTTT.

The V call is TRBV9, the J call TRBJ2-1; D gene uncertain. The CDR3 is 15 residues long. Trimming stripped 1 base from V and 8 bases from J, with 16 bases between. The germline gives CDR1 SGDLS, CDR2 YYNGEE. The CDR3 DNA follows: TGTGCCAGCAGCGTAATGGTGTCACCACTTCATGAGCAGTTCTTC. As protein: CASSVMVSPLHEQFF. The variable domain in full, completed from reference TRBV9 and TRBJ2-1, reads DSGVTQTPKHLITATGQRVTLRCSPRSGDLSVYWYQQSLDQGLQFLIQYYNGEERAKGNILERFSAQQFPDLHSELNLSSLELGDSALYFCASSVMVSPLHEQFFGPGTRLTVL.

The rearrangement joins TRBV5-5 to TRBJ1-5; tentatively, D is TRBD1 (6 bases). Germline V CDR1 and CDR2: SGHKS, YYEKEE (reference sequence). The CDR3 spans 14 residues. Between the trimmed V and J ends, which lost 4 bases and 2 bases, there was a span of 10 bases. The CDR3: CASSPGVGNQPQHF. The CDR3 DNA reads TGTGCCAGCAGCCCAGGGGTTGGCAATCAGCCCCAGCATTTT.